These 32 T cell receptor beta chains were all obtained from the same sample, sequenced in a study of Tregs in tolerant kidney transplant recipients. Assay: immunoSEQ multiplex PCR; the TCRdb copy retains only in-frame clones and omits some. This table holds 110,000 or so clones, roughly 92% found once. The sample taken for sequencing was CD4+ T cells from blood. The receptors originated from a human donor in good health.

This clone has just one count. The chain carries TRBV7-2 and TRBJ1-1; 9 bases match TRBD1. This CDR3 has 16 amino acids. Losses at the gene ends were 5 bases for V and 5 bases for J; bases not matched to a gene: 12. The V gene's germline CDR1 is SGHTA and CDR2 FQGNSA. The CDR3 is CASSPNLGTGRTEAFF. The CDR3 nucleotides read TGTGCCAGCAGCCCGAATTTGGGGACAGGGAGAACTGAAGCTTTCTTT.

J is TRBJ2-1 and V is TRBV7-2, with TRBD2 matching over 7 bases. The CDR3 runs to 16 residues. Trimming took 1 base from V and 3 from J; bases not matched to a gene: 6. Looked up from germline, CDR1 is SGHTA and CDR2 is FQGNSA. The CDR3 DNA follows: TGTGCCAGCAGCTTAGGGGCGGGGGTATACTACAATGAGCAGTTCTTC. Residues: CASSLGAGVYYNEQFF.

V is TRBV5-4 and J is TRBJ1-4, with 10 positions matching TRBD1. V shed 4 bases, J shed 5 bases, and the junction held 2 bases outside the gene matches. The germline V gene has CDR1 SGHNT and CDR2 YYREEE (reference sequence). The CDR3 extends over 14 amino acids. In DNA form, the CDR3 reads TGTGCCAGCAGCACGGACAGGGGGAATGAAAAACTGTTTTTT. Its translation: CASSTDRGNEKLFF.

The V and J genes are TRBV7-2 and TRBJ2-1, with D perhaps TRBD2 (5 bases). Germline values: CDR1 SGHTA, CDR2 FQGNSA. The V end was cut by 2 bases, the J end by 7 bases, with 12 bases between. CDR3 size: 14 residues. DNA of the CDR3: TGTGCCAGCAGCTTACTAGCCGGTCTGAATGAGCAGTTCTTC. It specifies CASSLLAGLNEQFF.

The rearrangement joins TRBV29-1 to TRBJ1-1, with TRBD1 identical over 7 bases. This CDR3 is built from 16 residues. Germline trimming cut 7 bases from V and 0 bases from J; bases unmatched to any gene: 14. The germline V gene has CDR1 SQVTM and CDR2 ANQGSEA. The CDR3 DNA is TGCAGCGCTGTGGGCCGACAGGGAGGTGTGAACACTGAAGCTTTCTTT. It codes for CSAVGRQGGVNTEAFF.

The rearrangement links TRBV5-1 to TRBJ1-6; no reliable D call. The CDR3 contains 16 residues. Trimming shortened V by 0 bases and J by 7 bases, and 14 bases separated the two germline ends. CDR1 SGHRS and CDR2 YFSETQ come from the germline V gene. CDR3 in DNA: TGCGCCAGCAGCTTGGCCGTCGGGGAATGGAATTCACCCCTCCACTTT. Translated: CASSLAVGEWNSPLHF.

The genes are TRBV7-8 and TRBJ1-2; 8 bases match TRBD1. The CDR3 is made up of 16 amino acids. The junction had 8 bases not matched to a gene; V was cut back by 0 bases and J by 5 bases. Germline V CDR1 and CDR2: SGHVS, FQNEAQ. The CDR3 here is CASSLAAGQGAYGYTF. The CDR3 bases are TGTGCCAGCAGCTTAGCGGCGGGGCAGGGGGCTTATGGCTACACCTTC.

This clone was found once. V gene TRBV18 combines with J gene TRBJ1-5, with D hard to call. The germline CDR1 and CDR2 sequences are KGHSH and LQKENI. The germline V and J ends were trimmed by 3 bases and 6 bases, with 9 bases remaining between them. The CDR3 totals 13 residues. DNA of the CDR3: TGTGCCAGCTCACCCGCGGATGGTCAGCCCCAGCATTTT. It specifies CASSPADGQPQHF. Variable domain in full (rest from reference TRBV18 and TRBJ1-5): NAGVMQNPRHLVRRRGQEARLRCSPMKGHSHVYWYRQLPEEGLKFMVYLQKENIIDESGMPKERFSAEFPKEGPSILRIQQVVRGDSAAYFCASSPADGQPQHFGDGTRLSIL.

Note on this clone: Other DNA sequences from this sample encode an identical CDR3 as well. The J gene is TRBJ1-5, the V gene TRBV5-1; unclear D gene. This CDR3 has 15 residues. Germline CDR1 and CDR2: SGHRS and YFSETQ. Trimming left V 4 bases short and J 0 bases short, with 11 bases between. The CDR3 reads CASSPGGPSNQPQHF. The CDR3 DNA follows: TGCGCCAGCAGCCCGGGTGGGCCTAGCAATCAGCCCCAGCATTTT.

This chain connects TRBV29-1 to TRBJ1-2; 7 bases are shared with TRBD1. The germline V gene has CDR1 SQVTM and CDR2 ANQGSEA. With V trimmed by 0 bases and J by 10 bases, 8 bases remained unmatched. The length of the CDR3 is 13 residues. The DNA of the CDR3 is TGCAGCGTTGAAGATTGGGGGACAGAGTTCTACACCTTC. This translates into CSVEDWGTEFYTF.

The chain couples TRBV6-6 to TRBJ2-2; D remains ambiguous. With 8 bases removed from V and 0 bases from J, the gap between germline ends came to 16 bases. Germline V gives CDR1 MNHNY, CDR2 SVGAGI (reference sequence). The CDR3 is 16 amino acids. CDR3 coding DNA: TGTGCCAGCGGTCCTCTTCGGAACACGAACACCGGGGAGCTGTTTTTT. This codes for CASGPLRNTNTGELFF.

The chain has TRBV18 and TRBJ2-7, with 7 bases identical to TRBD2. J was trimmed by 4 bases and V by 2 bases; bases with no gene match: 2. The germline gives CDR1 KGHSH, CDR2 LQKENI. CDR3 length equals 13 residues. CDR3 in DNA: TGTGCCAGCTCACCAACGGGGGGTTACGAGCAGTACTTC. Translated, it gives CASSPTGGYEQYF.

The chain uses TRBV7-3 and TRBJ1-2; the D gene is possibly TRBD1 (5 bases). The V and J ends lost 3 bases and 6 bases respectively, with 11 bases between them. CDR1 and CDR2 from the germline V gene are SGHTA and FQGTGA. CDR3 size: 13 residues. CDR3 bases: TGTGCCAGCAGCTTTGGGCAGGGTGATGGCTACACCTTC. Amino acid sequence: CASSFGQGDGYTF.

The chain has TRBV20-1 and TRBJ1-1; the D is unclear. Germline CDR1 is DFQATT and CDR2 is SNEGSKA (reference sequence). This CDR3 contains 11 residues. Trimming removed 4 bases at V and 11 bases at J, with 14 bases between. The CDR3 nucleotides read TGCAGTGCTACTATGAACATCCTGGCTTTCTTT. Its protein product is CSATMNILAFF.

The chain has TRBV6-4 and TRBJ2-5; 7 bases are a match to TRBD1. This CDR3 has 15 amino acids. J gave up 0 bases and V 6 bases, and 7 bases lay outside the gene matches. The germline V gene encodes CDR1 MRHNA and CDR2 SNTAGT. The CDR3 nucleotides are TGTGCCAGCAGCCGGACAGGAGACTACCAAGAGACCCAGTACTTC. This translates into CASSRTGDYQETQYF.

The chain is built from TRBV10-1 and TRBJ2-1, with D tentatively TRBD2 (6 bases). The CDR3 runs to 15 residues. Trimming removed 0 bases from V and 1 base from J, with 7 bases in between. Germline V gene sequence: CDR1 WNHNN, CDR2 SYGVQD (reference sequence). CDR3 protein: CASSESRGSYNEQFF. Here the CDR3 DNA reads TGCGCCAGCAGTGAGTCCCGGGGGTCCTACAATGAGCAGTTCTTC.

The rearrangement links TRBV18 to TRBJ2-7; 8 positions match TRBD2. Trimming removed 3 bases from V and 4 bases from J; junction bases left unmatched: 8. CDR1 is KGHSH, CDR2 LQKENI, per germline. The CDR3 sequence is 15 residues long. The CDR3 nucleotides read TGTGCCAGCTCACCGCCAAGCGGGGGCTTTTACGAGCAGTACTTC. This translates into CASSPPSGGFYEQYF.

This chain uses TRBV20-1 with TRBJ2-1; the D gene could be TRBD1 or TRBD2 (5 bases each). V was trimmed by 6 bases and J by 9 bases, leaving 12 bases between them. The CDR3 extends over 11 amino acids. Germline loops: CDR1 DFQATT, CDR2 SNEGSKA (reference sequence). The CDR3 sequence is CSARAGTEQFF. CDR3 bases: TGCAGTGCGAGGGCAGGGACTGAGCAGTTCTTC.

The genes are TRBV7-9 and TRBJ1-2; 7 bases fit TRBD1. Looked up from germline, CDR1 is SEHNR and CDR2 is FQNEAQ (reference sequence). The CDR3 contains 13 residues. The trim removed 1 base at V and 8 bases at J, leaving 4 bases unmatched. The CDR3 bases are TGTGCCAGCAGCTTAGGACAGGGTGACGGCTACACCTTC. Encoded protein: CASSLGQGDGYTF.

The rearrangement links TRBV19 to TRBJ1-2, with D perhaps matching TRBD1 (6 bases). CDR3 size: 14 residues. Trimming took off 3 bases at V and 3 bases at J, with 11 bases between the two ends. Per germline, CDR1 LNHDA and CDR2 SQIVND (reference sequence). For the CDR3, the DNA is TGTGCCAGTAGTATTCCAGGGGTTCACTATGGCTACACCTTC. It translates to CASSIPGVHYGYTF.

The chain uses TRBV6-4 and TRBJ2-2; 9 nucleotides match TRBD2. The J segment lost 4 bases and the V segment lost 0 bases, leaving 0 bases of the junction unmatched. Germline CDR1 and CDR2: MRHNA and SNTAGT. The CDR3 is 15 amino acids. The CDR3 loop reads CASSDSSGSTGELFF. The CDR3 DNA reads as TGTGCCAGCAGTGACTCTAGCGGGAGCACCGGGGAGCTGTTTTTT.

The CDR3 region is CASDIQWGGKGTQYF. CDR3 bases: TGTGCCAGCGACATTCAATGGGGGGGGAAGGGGACCCAGTACTTC. The chain recombines TRBV6-1 with TRBJ2-5; 7 nucleotides align to TRBD2. The V and J ends lost 8 bases and 7 bases, in that order; junction bases with no gene match: 16. Germline V gene data show CDR1 as MNHNS and CDR2 as SASEGT. This CDR3 is 15 amino acids long.

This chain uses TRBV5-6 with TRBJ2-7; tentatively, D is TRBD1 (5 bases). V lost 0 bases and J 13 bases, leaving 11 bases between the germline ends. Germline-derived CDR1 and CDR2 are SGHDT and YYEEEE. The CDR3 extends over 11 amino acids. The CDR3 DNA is TGTGCCAGCAGCTTGGGGCTGGACAAATACTTC. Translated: CASSLGLDKYF.

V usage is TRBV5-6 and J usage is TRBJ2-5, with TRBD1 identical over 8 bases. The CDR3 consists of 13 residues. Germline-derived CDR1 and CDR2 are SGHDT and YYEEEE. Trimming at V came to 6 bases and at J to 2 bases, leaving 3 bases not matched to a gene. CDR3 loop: CASNNRGQETQYF. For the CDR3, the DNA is TGTGCCAGCAATAACAGGGGGCAAGAGACCCAGTACTTC. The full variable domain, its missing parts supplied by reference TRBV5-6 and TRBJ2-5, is DAGVTQSPTHLIKTRGQQVTLRCSPKSGHDTVSWYQQALGQGPQFIFQYYEEEERQRGNFPDRFSGHQFPNYSSELNVNALLLGDSALYLCASNNRGQETQYFGPGTRLLVL.

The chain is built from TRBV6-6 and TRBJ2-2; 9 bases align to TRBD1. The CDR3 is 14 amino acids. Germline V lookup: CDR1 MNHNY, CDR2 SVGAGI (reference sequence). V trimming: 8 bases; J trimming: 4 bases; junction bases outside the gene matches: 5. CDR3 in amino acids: CASSTGGPTGELFF. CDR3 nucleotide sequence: TGTGCCAGCTCGACAGGGGGTCCCACCGGGGAGCTGTTTTTT.

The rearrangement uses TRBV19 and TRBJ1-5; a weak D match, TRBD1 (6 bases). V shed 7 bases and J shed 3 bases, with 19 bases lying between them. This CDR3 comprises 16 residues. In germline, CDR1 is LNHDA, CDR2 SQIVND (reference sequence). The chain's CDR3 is CASTALQGTHNQPQHF. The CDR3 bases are TGTGCCAGTACTGCCCTACAGGGAACTCACAATCAGCCCCAGCATTTT. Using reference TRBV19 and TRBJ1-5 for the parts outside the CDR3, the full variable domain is DGGITQSPKYLFRKEGQNVTLSCEQNLNHDAMYWYRQDPGQGLRLIYYSQIVNDFQKGDIAEGYSVSREKKESFPLTVTSAQKNPTAFYLCASTALQGTHNQPQHFGDGTRLSIL.

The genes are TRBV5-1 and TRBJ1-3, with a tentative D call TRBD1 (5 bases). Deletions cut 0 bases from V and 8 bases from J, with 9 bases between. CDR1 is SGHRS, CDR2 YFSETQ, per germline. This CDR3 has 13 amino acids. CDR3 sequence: CASSLDGGYTIYF. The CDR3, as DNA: TGCGCCAGCAGCTTGGATGGGGGATACACCATATATTTT.

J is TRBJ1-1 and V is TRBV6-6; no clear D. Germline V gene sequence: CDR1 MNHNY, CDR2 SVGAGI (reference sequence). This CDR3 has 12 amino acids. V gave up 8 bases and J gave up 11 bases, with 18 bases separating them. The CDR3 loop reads CASSRETSVAFF. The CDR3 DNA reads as TGTGCCAGCTCCCGGGAGACGTCGGTGGCTTTCTTT.

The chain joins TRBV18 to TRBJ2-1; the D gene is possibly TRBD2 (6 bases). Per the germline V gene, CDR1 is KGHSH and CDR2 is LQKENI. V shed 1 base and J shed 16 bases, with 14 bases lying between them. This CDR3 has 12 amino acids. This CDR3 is CASSPRRGGLFF. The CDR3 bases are TGTGCCAGCTCACCACGGCGGGGAGGATTATTCTTC.

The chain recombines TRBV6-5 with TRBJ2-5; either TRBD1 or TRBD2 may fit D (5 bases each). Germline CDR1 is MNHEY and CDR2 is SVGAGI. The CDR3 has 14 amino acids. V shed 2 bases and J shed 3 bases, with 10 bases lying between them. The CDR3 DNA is TGTGCCAGCAGTTACCGGGACGCGAAAGAGACCCAGTACTTC. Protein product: CASSYRDAKETQYF.

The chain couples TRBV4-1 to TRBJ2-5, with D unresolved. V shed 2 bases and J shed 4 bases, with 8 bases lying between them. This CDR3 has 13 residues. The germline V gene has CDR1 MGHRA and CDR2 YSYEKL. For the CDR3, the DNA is TGCGCCAGCAGCCAATTGGTATCAGAGACCCAGTACTTC. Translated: CASSQLVSETQYF.

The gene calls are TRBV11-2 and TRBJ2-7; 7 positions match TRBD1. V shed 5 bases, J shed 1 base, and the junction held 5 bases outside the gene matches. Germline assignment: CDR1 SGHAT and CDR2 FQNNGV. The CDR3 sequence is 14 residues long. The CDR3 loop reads CASSGGDRSYEQYF. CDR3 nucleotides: TGTGCCAGCAGCGGTGGGGACAGATCCTACGAGCAGTACTTC.